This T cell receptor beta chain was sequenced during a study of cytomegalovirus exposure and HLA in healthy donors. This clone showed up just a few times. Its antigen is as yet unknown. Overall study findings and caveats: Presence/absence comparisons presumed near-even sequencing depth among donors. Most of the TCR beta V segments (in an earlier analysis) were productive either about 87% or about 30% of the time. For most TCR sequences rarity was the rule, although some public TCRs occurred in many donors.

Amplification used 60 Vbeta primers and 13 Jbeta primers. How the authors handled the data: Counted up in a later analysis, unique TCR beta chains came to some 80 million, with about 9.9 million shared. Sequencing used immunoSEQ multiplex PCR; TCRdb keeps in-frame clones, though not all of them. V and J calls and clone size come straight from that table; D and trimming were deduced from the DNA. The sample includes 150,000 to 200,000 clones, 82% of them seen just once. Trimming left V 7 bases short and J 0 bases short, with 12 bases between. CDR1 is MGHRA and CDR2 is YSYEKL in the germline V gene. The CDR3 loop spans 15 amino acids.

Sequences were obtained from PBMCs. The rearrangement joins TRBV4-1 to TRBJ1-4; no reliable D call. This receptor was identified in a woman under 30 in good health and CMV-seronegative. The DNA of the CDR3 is TGCGCCAGCACCCTCGCAACTGCAACTAATGAAAAACTGTTTTTT. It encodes CASTLATATNEKLFF.